This entry lists 30 T cell receptor beta chains sequenced from one sample in a study of T cells in Graves' hyperthyroidism and ophthalmopathy. Amplification of TCR beta CDR3 regions used RNA as the template. Carried out on the TCR CDR3, a first-round RT-PCR used the HTBI primer set. TCRdb re-analysed the multiplex PCR reads in MiXCR, keeping a single row per CDR3 protein. The table shows about 620,000 distinct CDR3 sequences, with 15% to 20% occurring only once. Sequencing used blood. The receptors shown here come from a woman aged 25 to 39 with Graves' hyperthyroidism.

This clonotype was found many times. The chain carries TRBV6-1 and TRBJ2-2; D possibly uses TRBD1 or TRBD2 (5 bases each). The ends were cut back, 4 bases at V and 5 bases at J, with 20 bases in the middle. The CDR3 contains 17 residues. Germline lookup yields CDR1 MNHNS and CDR2 SASEGT. The CDR3 sequence is CASSGSIGEGHTGELFF. In DNA, the CDR3 is TGTGCCAGCAGTGGGAGCATTGGCGAGGGGCATACCGGGGAGCTGTTTTTT.

At least ten counts were recorded for this clonotype. V and J are TRBV30 and TRBJ2-1; 10 bases line up with TRBD1. J was trimmed by 3 bases and V by 3 bases; bases with no gene match: 5. Germline V gives CDR1 GTSNPN, CDR2 SVGIG (reference sequence). The CDR3 covers 15 residues. The CDR3 sequence is CAWRVTGGDYNEQFF. For the CDR3, the DNA is TGTGCCTGGAGGGTGACAGGGGGCGACTACAATGAGCAGTTCTTC.

The V call is TRBV6-2 or TRBV6-3, the J call TRBJ2-3, with 9 bases identical to TRBD1. The germline gives CDR1 MNHEY, CDR2 SVGEGT. The CDR3 sequence is 15 residues long. J lost 7 bases, V lost 4 bases, and 9 bases had no gene match. In DNA, the CDR3 is TGTGCCAGCAGTTCTGCCGGGACAGGGAGGAATACGCAGTATTTT. Translation: CASSSAGTGRNTQYF.

This clonotype was seen repeatedly, ten times or more. The gene calls are TRBV27 and TRBJ2-7; TRBD2 agrees at 7 bases. The V and J ends lost 3 bases and 0 bases, in that order; junction bases with no gene match: 2. This CDR3 spans 14 amino acids. Germline assignment: CDR1 MNHEY and CDR2 SMNVEV (reference sequence). This CDR3 reads CASSLSSGSYEQYF. The DNA for the CDR3 is TGTGCCAGCAGTTTGTCTAGCGGCTCCTACGAGCAGTACTTC.

This clonotype was seen only a few times. The gene calls are TRBV11-2 and TRBJ1-6; D remains unclear. The CDR3 is 15 residues long. Germline loops: CDR1 SGHAT, CDR2 FQNNGV. V gave up 6 bases and J gave up 6 bases, with 15 bases separating them. This CDR3 reads CASSYYTNVNSPLHF. CDR3 DNA sequence: TGTGCCAGCAGTTATTACACCAATGTTAATTCACCCCTCCACTTT.

The sample holds many counts of this clonotype. The chain couples TRBV11-3 to TRBJ2-1, with 7 bases that match TRBD1. The CDR3 totals 17 residues. Germline lookup yields CDR1 SGHNT and CDR2 YENEEA. V shed 5 bases, J shed 2 bases, and the junction held 12 bases outside the gene matches. This chain's CDR3 is CASSPRDGQATYNEQFF. CDR3 nucleotides: TGTGCCAGCAGCCCCCGCGATGGACAGGCGACCTACAATGAGCAGTTCTTC. Supplemented by reference TRBV11-3 and TRBJ2-1, the full variable domain reads EAGVVQSPRYKIIEKKQPVAFWCNPISGHNTLYWYLQNLGQGPELLIRYENEEAVDDSQLPKDRFSAERLKGVDSTLKIQPAELGDSAVYLCASSPRDGQATYNEQFFGPGTRLTVL.

The chain is built from TRBV12-3 or TRBV12-4 and TRBJ2-7; 10 bases map to TRBD1. The CDR3 length is 16 residues. The V and J ends lost 4 bases and 2 bases, in that order; junction bases with no gene match: 8. The CDR3 loop is CASSSYRDRGPYEQYF. CDR3 DNA: TGTGCCAGCAGTTCCTACCGGGACAGGGGCCCCTACGAGCAGTACTTC.

The V and J genes are TRBV20-1 and TRBJ2-7; the D gene is possibly TRBD1 (6 bases). V lost 6 bases, J lost 2 bases, and 11 bases lay in between. The CDR3 loop spans 12 amino acids. Looked up from germline, CDR1 is DFQATT and CDR2 is SNEGSKA (reference sequence). CDR3 coding DNA: TGCAGTGCCGAAGGGGACACCTACGAGCAGTACTTC. Protein: CSAEGDTYEQYF.

A few counts support this clonotype. The chain links TRBV6-1 to TRBJ2-7; D ambiguous. Trimming cost V 5 bases and J 3 bases, with 17 bases left between them. The CDR3 totals 15 residues. The V gene's germline CDR1 is MNHNS and CDR2 SASEGT. For the CDR3, the DNA is TGTGCCAGCAGTTGGAACAGACGCCTAATCTACGAGCAGTACTTC. It specifies CASSWNRRLIYEQYF.

The V and J genes are TRBV24-1 and TRBJ1-5; D is possibly TRBD1 (5 bases). Germline V gives CDR1 KGHDR, CDR2 SFDVKD. Trimming removed 9 bases at V and 5 bases at J, with 19 bases between. The CDR3 loop spans 15 amino acids. The chain's CDR3 is CATGQGSPKDQPQHF. The CDR3, as DNA: TGTGCCACCGGGCAGGGCAGCCCGAAGGATCAGCCCCAGCATTTT.

This clonotype was observed a few times. The V call is TRBV24-1, the J call TRBJ2-1; the match to TRBD2 covers 7 bases. The CDR3 covers 13 residues. The V gene end was trimmed by 10 bases and the J gene end by 2 bases; junction bases not matched to a gene: 4. Germline assignment: CDR1 KGHDR and CDR2 SFDVKD. The CDR3 bases are TGTGCCACAAGCGGGAAGGCCTACAATGAGCAGTTCTTC. Protein sequence: CATSGKAYNEQFF.

This clonotype was counted many times. This chain joins TRBV5-1 and TRBJ1-2; D ambiguous. V was cut by 3 bases and J by 3 bases, with 12 bases left in between. CDR1 SGHRS and CDR2 YFSETQ come from the germline V gene. This CDR3 spans 14 amino acids. CDR3 protein: CASSSEAGYYGYTF. CDR3 DNA: TGCGCCAGCAGCTCCGAGGCGGGTTACTATGGCTACACCTTC. The entire variable domain, with the rest obtained from reference TRBV5-1 and TRBJ1-2, is as follows: KAGVTQTPRYLIKTRGQQVTLSCSPISGHRSVSWYQQTPGQGLQFLFEYFSETQRNKGNFPGRFSGRQFSNSRSEMNVSTLELGDSALYLCASSSEAGYYGYTFGSGTRLTVV.

The chain couples TRBV5-1 to TRBJ1-1; maybe TRBD1 (6 bases). Deletions cut 0 bases from V and 7 bases from J, with 10 bases between. The CDR3 has 13 amino acids. Germline CDR1 reads SGHRS; CDR2 reads YFSETQ. CDR3 residues: CASSLVAGVEAFF. CDR3 DNA: TGCGCCAGCAGCTTGGTGGCAGGGGTTGAAGCTTTCTTT.

The chain couples TRBV19 to TRBJ1-1; D is perhaps TRBD1 (5 bases). Trimming stripped 3 bases from V and 4 bases from J, with 15 bases between. The CDR3 loop spans 15 amino acids. Germline V gives CDR1 LNHDA, CDR2 SQIVND (reference sequence). The CDR3 coding sequence is TGTGCCAGTAGTATCGAAGGGGATTGGAGCACTGAAGCTTTCTTT. Residues: CASSIEGDWSTEAFF.

This clonotype was detected many times. This sequence joins TRBV3-1 and TRBJ1-5; D perhaps matches TRBD1 (5 bases). The length of the CDR3 is 14 residues. Germline loops: CDR1 LGHDT, CDR2 YNNKEL (reference sequence). Trimming left V 4 bases short and J 3 bases short, with 10 bases between. The CDR3 DNA follows: TGTGCCAGCAGCCCCCGGGACTTCAATCAGCCCCAGCATTTT. Translation: CASSPRDFNQPQHF. The full variable domain, completed using reference TRBV3-1 and TRBJ1-5, is DTAVSQTPKYLVTQMGNDKSIKCEQNLGHDTMYWYKQDSKKFLKIMFSYNNKELIINETVPNRFSPKSPDKAHLNLHINSLELGDSAVYFCASSPRDFNQPQHFGDGTRLSIL.

The chain combines TRBV28 with TRBJ2-5; tentatively, D is TRBD1 or TRBD2 (5 bases each). Germline V CDR1 and CDR2: MDHEN, SYDVKM. This CDR3 is 11 amino acids long. Trimming removed 3 bases at V and 13 bases at J, with 12 bases between. The CDR3: CASSLGRGGYF. In nucleotides, the CDR3 is TGTGCCAGCAGTTTGGGGCGTGGGGGGTACTTC.

The rearrangement links TRBV10-1 to TRBJ2-7; 10 bases align to TRBD2. Germline V gene data show CDR1 as WNHNN and CDR2 as SYGVQD (reference sequence). The CDR3 length is 15 residues. V was pared by 4 bases and J by 5 bases, with 8 bases of the junction left unmatched. The CDR3 sequence is CASSGTSGFFNEQYF. In DNA form, the CDR3 reads TGCGCCAGCAGTGGGACTAGCGGTTTTTTCAACGAGCAGTACTTC.

This clonotype was recorded many times. The chain carries TRBV20-1 and TRBJ2-7; D not resolved. Germline V gives CDR1 DFQATT, CDR2 SNEGSKA (reference sequence). The germline V and J ends were trimmed by 3 bases and 2 bases, with 8 bases remaining between them. CDR3 length: 12 amino acids. The CDR3 DNA reads as TGCAGTGCTAGCAGGACCCCCTACGAGCAGTACTTC. Translating it yields CSASRTPYEQYF.

V is TRBV19 and J is TRBJ1-2; D is uncertain. The germline gives CDR1 LNHDA, CDR2 SQIVND (reference sequence). CDR3 length: 14 amino acids. V lost 3 bases, J lost 0 bases, and 8 bases lay in between. This CDR3 reads CASSMSQANYGYTF. The CDR3 coding sequence is TGTGCCAGTAGTATGAGCCAGGCTAACTATGGCTACACCTTC.

A remark on this clonotype: A much larger clonotype is one base distant, so this may be a read error. The genes are TRBV20-1 and TRBJ2-1; D possibly corresponds to TRBD1 (5 bases). Germline V CDR1 and CDR2: DFQATT, SNEGSKA (reference sequence). The CDR3 consists of 14 residues. V lost 1 base and J 2 bases, leaving 9 bases between the germline ends. CDR3 coding DNA: TGCAGTGCTAGAGGACAGATAGCCTACAATGAGCAGTTCTTC. Translating gives CSARGQIAYNEQFF.

This clonotype was seen a few times. J is TRBJ1-2 and V is TRBV6-5; TRBD1 might be the D (5 bases). The V end was cut by 0 bases, the J end by 8 bases, with 10 bases between. This CDR3 is 13 amino acids long. CDR1 is MNHEY and CDR2 is SVGAGI in the germline V gene. CDR3 in DNA: TGTGCCAGCAGTTACTCGAGTCGGGGCGGCTACACCTTC. Translating gives CASSYSSRGGYTF.

Ten or more counts support this clonotype. V usage is TRBV12-3 or TRBV12-4 and J usage is TRBJ1-1; no firm D call. The V and J ends lost 2 bases and 8 bases respectively, with 18 bases between them. The CDR3 contains 15 residues. CDR3 residues: CASSLLTAEISEAFF. The CDR3 coding sequence is TGTGCCAGCAGTTTATTGACGGCAGAGATTTCGGAAGCTTTCTTT.

This clonotype was found many times. V gene TRBV7-9 combines with J gene TRBJ2-1; possible D gene TRBD2, 7 bases. The germline V and J ends were trimmed by 1 base and 9 bases, with 19 bases remaining between them. The CDR3 contains 16 residues. The germline CDR1 and CDR2 sequences are SEHNR and FQNEAQ (reference sequence). CDR3 protein: CASSLVGGRPAIEQFF. In nucleotides, the CDR3 is TGTGCCAGCAGCTTAGTCGGGGGGCGACCAGCAATTGAGCAGTTCTTC.

This rearrangement joins TRBV19 to TRBJ1-1, with D tentatively TRBD1 (5 bases). Between the trimmed V and J ends, which lost 1 base and 1 base, there was a span of 7 bases. Per germline, CDR1 LNHDA and CDR2 SQIVND (reference sequence). The CDR3 has 14 amino acids. The CDR3 coding sequence is TGTGCCAGTAGTATAGTCCAGGGGAACACTGAAGCTTTCTTT. Its protein is CASSIVQGNTEAFF.

Only a few counts were recorded for this clonotype. This chain connects TRBV9 to TRBJ2-2; D is unresolved. CDR3 length: 15 amino acids. The germline V gene encodes CDR1 SGDLS and CDR2 YYNGEE. Trimming left V 1 base short and J 0 bases short, with 7 bases between. The CDR3 nucleotides read TGTGCCAGCAGCGTACAGAGCGCGAACACCGGGGAGCTGTTTTTT. Residues: CASSVQSANTGELFF.

In this sample, this clonotype turned up many times. This chain connects TRBV18 to TRBJ1-1, with 7 bases matching TRBD1. With 3 bases clipped from V and 1 base from J, the junction kept 5 bases outside the gene matches. The germline V gene has CDR1 KGHSH and CDR2 LQKENI. The CDR3 covers 15 residues. The CDR3 region is CASSPGQNPNTEAFF. CDR3 nucleotide sequence: TGTGCCAGCTCACCGGGACAGAACCCGAACACTGAAGCTTTCTTT.

In this sample, this clonotype turned up many times. The genes are TRBV28 and TRBJ2-1; possible D gene TRBD2, 7 bases. Looked up from germline, CDR1 is MDHEN and CDR2 is SYDVKM. The CDR3 extends over 16 amino acids. Trimming took 5 bases from V and 3 from J, leaving 17 bases between them. The CDR3 nucleotides read TGTGCCAGCAGTCCTCAGGGAGGGGGTGACTACAATGAGCAGTTCTTC. Translation: CASSPQGGGDYNEQFF.

The table lists this clonotype with many counts. The rearrangement links TRBV30 to TRBJ2-5; 9 bases are a match to TRBD1. Germline trimming cut 4 bases from V and 4 bases from J; bases unmatched to any gene: 7. The length of the CDR3 is 14 residues. Per germline, CDR1 GTSNPN and CDR2 SVGIG (reference sequence). The CDR3 DNA follows: TGTGCCTGGATAGGGACAGGGAAACTAGAGACCCAGTACTTC. It encodes CAWIGTGKLETQYF. Supplemented by reference TRBV30 and TRBJ2-5, the full variable domain reads SQTIHQWPATLVQPVGSPLSLECTVEGTSNPNLYWYRQAAGRGLQLLFYSVGIGQISSEVPQNLSASRPQDRQFILSSKKLLLSDSGFYLCAWIGTGKLETQYFGPGTRLLVL.

The chain has TRBV24-1 and TRBJ1-2, with 7 bases lining up with TRBD1. This CDR3 spans 14 amino acids. The germline CDR1 and CDR2 sequences are KGHDR and SFDVKD. Trimming took 2 bases from V and 4 from J; bases not matched to a gene: 3. In DNA form, the CDR3 reads TGTGCCACCAGTGATTCCGGGACAGCCTATGGCTACACCTTC. Amino acid sequence: CATSDSGTAYGYTF.

This clonotype was picked up a small number of times. The chain has TRBV9 and TRBJ2-2; TRBD2 matches 7 bases. Germline lookup yields CDR1 SGDLS and CDR2 YYNGEE. V trimming: 4 bases; J trimming: 3 bases; junction bases outside the gene matches: 9. The length of the CDR3 is 16 residues. CDR3 coding DNA: TGTGCCAGCAGCCCCCGGGGTAGCGGGCACACCGGGGAGCTGTTTTTT. This encodes CASSPRGSGHTGELFF.